This TCR beta chain was obtained from a study of human CD8 memory T cell subsets. Investigators built TCR beta libraries using UMI-labeled 5' RACE. Using the 5' RACE reads, TCRdb records one entry per CDR3 protein without DNA. The listing records some 10,000 distinct CDR3 sequences. Cells that were CCR7+ PD-1- TIGIT- were defined as the stem-like memory CD8+ T cell population, referred to as TSTEM. CDR1 MGHRA and CDR2 YSYEKL come from the germline V gene. The CDR3 consists of 17 residues. Sequenced sample: CD8+ stem-like memory T cells (TSCM and TCM) sorted from PBMCs. As for subset: stem-like memory CD8 T cells (TSTEM), CCR7+ PD-1- TIGIT-. The rearrangement joins TRBV4-1 to TRBJ2-1. The receptor's source is a human donor in good health. CDR3 in amino acids: CASSQESPRASYNEQFF.